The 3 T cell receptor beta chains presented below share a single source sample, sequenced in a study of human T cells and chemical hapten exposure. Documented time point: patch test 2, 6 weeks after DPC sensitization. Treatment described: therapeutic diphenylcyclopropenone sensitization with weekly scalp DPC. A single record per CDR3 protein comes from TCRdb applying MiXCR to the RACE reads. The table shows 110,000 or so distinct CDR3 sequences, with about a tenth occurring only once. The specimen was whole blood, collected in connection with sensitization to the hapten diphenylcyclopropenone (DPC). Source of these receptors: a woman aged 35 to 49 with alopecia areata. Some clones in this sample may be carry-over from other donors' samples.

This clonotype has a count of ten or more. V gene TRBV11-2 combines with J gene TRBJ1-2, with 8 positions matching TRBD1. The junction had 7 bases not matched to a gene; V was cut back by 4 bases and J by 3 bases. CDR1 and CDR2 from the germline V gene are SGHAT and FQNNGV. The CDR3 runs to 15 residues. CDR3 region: CASSSTRTGHYGYTF. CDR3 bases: TGTGCCAGCAGCTCGACTAGGACAGGGCACTATGGCTACACCTTC.

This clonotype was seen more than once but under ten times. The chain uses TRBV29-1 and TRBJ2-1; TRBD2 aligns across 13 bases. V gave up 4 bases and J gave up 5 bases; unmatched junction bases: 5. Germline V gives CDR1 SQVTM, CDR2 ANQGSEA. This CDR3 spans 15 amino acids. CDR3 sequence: CSVGTSGGYHNEQFF. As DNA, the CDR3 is TGCAGCGTTGGGACTAGCGGGGGTTACCACAATGAGCAGTTCTTC.

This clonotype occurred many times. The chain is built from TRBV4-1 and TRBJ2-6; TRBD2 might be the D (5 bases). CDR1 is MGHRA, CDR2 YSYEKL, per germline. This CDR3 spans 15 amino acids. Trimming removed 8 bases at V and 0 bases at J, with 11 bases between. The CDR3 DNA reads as TGCGCCAGCGAGGGCGGGCACTCTGGGGCCAACGTCCTGACTTTC. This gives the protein CASEGGHSGANVLTF.